This TCR beta chain was identified during a study of blood T cell repertoires in COVID-19. The table came from immunoSEQ multiplex PCR; TCRdb's copy has only in-frame clones and leaves some out. This table holds over 120,000 clones, around 87% found once. After removal of 4 bases from V and 4 bases from J, the junction contained 3 bases not matched to a gene. Germline CDR1 reads LNHDA; CDR2 reads SQIVND (reference sequence). The CDR3 covers 15 residues. The sample comprised peripheral blood. J is TRBJ2-1 and V is TRBV19; TRBD2 matches at 11 bases. The clonotype originates from a man in his fifties or sixties who had recovered from COVID-19. This CDR3 reads CASSRTSGGYNEQFF. CDR3 sequence (DNA): TGTGCCAGTAGTAGAACTAGCGGGGGATACAATGAGCAGTTCTTC.